Listed below are T cell receptor beta chains from one sample, sequenced in a study of blood T cell repertoires in COVID-19. Generated by immunoSEQ multiplex PCR, the TCRdb table keeps only in-frame clones and is missing some. Among approximately 66,000 clones listed, roughly 90% were seen once. The sequencing sample was made of peripheral blood. The receptors originated from a woman in her forties or fifties with active or convalescent COVID-19. Both conserved end residues are part of each CDR3. Fields, in order: clone size, V gene, D gene, J gene, CDR3 protein, CDR3 DNA. D genes are given only for firm matches. Not every row has a clone size; where given, it reads once, few, many or a size class.

.,TRBV9,.,TRBJ1-2,CASSVEMQGSGYTF,TGTGCCAGCAGCGTAGAGATGCAGGGGAGTGGCTACACCTTC
.,TRBV14,TRBD1,TRBJ1-2,CASSLAGTGVGGYTF,TGTGCCAGCAGTCTCGCCGGGACAGGGGTCGGCGGCTACACCTTC
.,TRBV5-6,.,TRBJ2-3,CASTGGSTDTQYF,TGTGCCAGCACCGGCGGTAGCACAGATACGCAGTATTTT
.,TRBV4-2,.,TRBJ2-7,CASSPGQYYEQYF,TGTGCCAGCAGCCCGGGACAATACTACGAGCAGTACTTC
.,TRBV5-1,TRBD2,TRBJ2-7,CASSLAGGRAGEQYF,TGCGCCAGCAGCTTGGCCGGGGGGAGGGCCGGTGAGCAGTACTTC
.,TRBV28,.,TRBJ1-5,CASSFTGFNQPQHF,TGTGCCAGCAGTTTTACCGGGTTCAATCAGCCCCAGCATTTT
few,TRBV27,TRBD1,TRBJ1-5,CASSPLDRGVNQPQHF,TGTGCCAGCAGTCCACTCGACAGGGGGGTCAATCAGCCCCAGCATTTT
.,TRBV5-4,TRBD1,TRBJ1-2,CASSWDRGYGYTF,TGTGCCAGCAGCTGGGACAGGGGCTATGGCTACACCTTC
.,TRBV29-1,TRBD1,TRBJ2-3,CSVTGQGPPDTQYF,TGCAGCGTTACGGGACAGGGTCCCCCAGATACGCAGTATTTT
.,TRBV10-3,TRBD2,TRBJ2-7,CAISEARGVYEQYF,TGTGCCATCAGTGAAGCCCGGGGGGTCTACGAGCAGTACTTC
.,TRBV7-9,.,TRBJ1-2,CASSLARQGVNGYTF,TGTGCCAGCAGCTTAGCGCGGCAGGGCGTAAATGGCTACACCTTC
.,TRBV5-5,.,TRBJ1-3,CASSFAGQNPGNTIYF,TGTGCCAGCAGCTTCGCGGGCCAAAATCCGGGAAACACCATATATTTT
.,TRBV18,TRBD2,TRBJ2-1,CASSPAGLAGGPLGGQFF,TGTGCCAGCTCACCAGCGGGACTAGCGGGAGGGCCCCTCGGGGGACAGTTCTTC
.,TRBV6-5,.,TRBJ1-1,CASSRMGGVTEAFF,TGTGCCAGCAGTAGGATGGGGGGGGTCACTGAAGCTTTCTTT
.,TRBV15,TRBD1,TRBJ2-7,CATSSSDRPQYEQYF,TGTGCCACCAGCAGTTCGGACAGGCCCCAGTACGAGCAGTACTTC
.,TRBV24-1,TRBD2,TRBJ2-1,CATSPTGGYRQFF,TGTGCCACCAGTCCTACGGGGGGGTACAGGCAGTTCTTC
.,TRBV7-9,.,TRBJ1-5,CASSLGQAQPQHF,TGTGCCAGCAGCTTGGGCCAGGCCCAGCCCCAGCATTTT
.,TRBV15,TRBD1,TRBJ2-2,CATRTGTATGELFF,TGTGCCACCCGGACAGGGACGGCGACCGGGGAGCTGTTTTTT
.,TRBV7-8,.,TRBJ2-7,CASSFGTSHEQYF,TGTGCCAGCAGCTTCGGGACAAGCCACGAGCAGTACTTC
.,TRBV6-5,.,TRBJ2-3,CASSLLVVADTQYF,TGTGCCAGCAGTCTTCTAGTGGTCGCAGATACGCAGTATTTT
.,TRBV11-2,TRBD1,TRBJ2-2,CASSLGTGGFGELFF,TGTGCCAGCAGCCTGGGGACAGGGGGCTTCGGGGAGCTGTTTTTT
.,TRBV24-1,TRBD2,TRBJ2-1,CATSDAGTSAYNEQFF,TGTGCCACCAGTGATGCCGGGACTAGCGCCTACAATGAGCAGTTCTTC
.,TRBV3-1/TRBV3-2,.,TRBJ2-3,CASSPWGEPHTDTQYF,TGTGCCAGCAGCCCCTGGGGGGAGCCCCACACAGATACGCAGTATTTT
.,TRBV12-3/TRBV12-4,.,TRBJ2-5,CASSVRYQETQYF,TGTGCCAGCTCGGTCAGGTACCAAGAGACCCAGTACTTC
.,TRBV5-1,TRBD1,TRBJ2-4,CASSLTTWGQAKNIQYF,TGCGCCAGCAGCCTTACCACTTGGGGACAGGCGAAAAACATTCAGTACTTC
.,TRBV19,TRBD1,TRBJ1-4,CASSLQGASSNEKLFF,TGTGCCAGTAGTCTACAGGGGGCCTCTTCTAATGAAAAACTGTTTTTT
.,TRBV7-6,TRBD2,TRBJ2-3,CASSLATAGGPFDTQYF,TGTGCCAGCAGCTTAGCGACGGCGGGAGGGCCTTTCGATACGCAGTATTTT
.,TRBV5-1,TRBD1,TRBJ1-4,CASRTTGGITNEKLFF,TGCGCCAGCAGAACTACAGGGGGGATAACTAATGAAAAACTGTTTTTT
.,TRBV7-6,TRBD2,TRBJ2-1,CASSSPGLGTKGEQFF,TGTGCCAGCAGCTCACCGGGACTAGGAACGAAGGGGGAGCAGTTCTTC
.,TRBV20-1,TRBD1,TRBJ2-7,CSASAGTDTYEQYF,TGCAGTGCTAGTGCCGGGACAGACACCTACGAGCAGTACTTC
.,TRBV30,TRBD2,TRBJ2-5,CAWNRLAGAETQYF,TGTGCCTGGAATCGCCTAGCGGGAGCGGAGACCCAGTACTTC
.,TRBV19,.,TRBJ2-1,CASSRDKWYLLGQFF,TGTGCCAGTAGTAGGGACAAATGGTATCTGCTGGGGCAGTTCTTC
.,TRBV6-2/TRBV6-3,TRBD2,TRBJ2-7,CASSYSVASGRLRSYEQYF,TGTGCCAGCAGTTACTCGGTGGCTAGCGGGAGGCTGCGCTCCTACGAGCAGTACTTC
.,TRBV7-9,TRBD2,TRBJ2-7,CASSRTFGTSSYEQYF,TGTGCCAGCAGCCGTACTTTCGGGACTAGCAGCTACGAGCAGTACTTC
.,TRBV5-4,.,TRBJ1-5,CASSFSLNGPQHF,TGTGCCAGCAGCTTCTCACTGAATGGGCCCCAGCATTTT
.,TRBV9,TRBD1,TRBJ2-5,CASSVALRGTGGSQETQYF,TGTGCCAGCAGCGTAGCTTTGAGGGGGACAGGGGGTAGCCAAGAGACCCAGTACTTC
.,TRBV4-2,.,TRBJ1-1,CASSQLRAGFGSTEAFF,TGTGCCAGCAGCCAACTTAGGGCAGGGTTTGGGTCCACTGAAGCTTTCTTT
.,TRBV19,TRBD2,TRBJ2-7,CASSIWEGSSYEQYF,TGTGCCAGTAGTATCTGGGAGGGATCCTCCTACGAGCAGTACTTC
.,TRBV9,TRBD2,TRBJ2-7,CASSVQGTSAAYEQYF,TGTGCCAGCAGCGTCCAAGGGACTAGCGCAGCCTACGAGCAGTACTTC
.,TRBV11-2,TRBD1,TRBJ2-7,CASSLEQGDAYEQYF,TGTGCCAGCAGCTTAGAACAGGGGGATGCCTACGAGCAGTACTTC
.,TRBV5-6,.,TRBJ2-2,CASSLKRSEATGELFF,TGTGCCAGCAGCTTGAAACGCAGCGAGGCCACCGGGGAGCTGTTTTTT